A selection of T cell receptor beta chains follows, all from one sample in a study of lymphopenia after photon versus proton radiotherapy. Method: immunoSEQ multiplex PCR; TCRdb's copy keeps in-frame clones and lacks some. Among around 55,000 clones listed, roughly 80% were seen once. Sequencing was performed on peripheral blood, taken from a patient treated with proton-based radiotherapy. All receptors derive from a man aged 55 to 69 with pancreatic cancer. Both conserved end residues are part of each CDR3. The D gene is left open where the match is weak. Rows give clone size only sometimes, using once, few, many, or a class for an expanded clone.

CDR3 DNA	CDR3 protein	V gene	J gene	clone size	D gene
TGTGCCAGCAAAGGAGACAGTGGCATGAACACCGGGGAGCTGTTTTTT	CASKGDSGMNTGELFF	TRBV2	TRBJ2-2	NA	NA
TGTGCCAGCTCACCGACAGACAGGGCGGATTCACCCCTCCACTTT	CASSPTDRADSPLHF	TRBV18	TRBJ1-6	NA	TRBD1
TGCAGCGTTGGACCGGGACTTCAGGCCGCCGGTGAGCAGTTCTTC	CSVGPGLQAAGEQFF	TRBV29-1	TRBJ2-1	NA	NA
TGTGCCAGCAGCCAAGACGTCAGGAGCACAGATACGCAGTATTTT	CASSQDVRSTDTQYF	TRBV14	TRBJ2-3	NA	NA
TGTGCCAGCAGCGGGCCGGTCCAGGGTTATACGAGCACTGAAGCTTTCTTT	CASSGPVQGYTSTEAFF	TRBV28	TRBJ1-1	few	NA
TGCGCCAGCAGCCAAGATGCAGGCCTAGCCTATTTGCCCCAGTACTTC	CASSQDAGLAYLPQYF	TRBV4-3	TRBJ2-5	NA	NA
TGTGCCAGCTCACCGGCCGGATTAGCTGGAAACACCATATATTTT	CASSPAGLAGNTIYF	TRBV18	TRBJ1-3	NA	NA
TGTGCCAGCTCACCTTACAGCGGGGAGCTGTTTTTT	CASSPYSGELFF	TRBV18	TRBJ2-2	NA	NA
TGTGCCACCAAAGGCCCCTACAATGAGCAGTTCTTC	CATKGPYNEQFF	TRBV15	TRBJ2-1	once	NA
TGCGCCAGCAGCCGAGGGGAACTAGCAGAAATCTTCTACAATGAGCAGTTCTTC	CASSRGELAEIFYNEQFF	TRBV5-1	TRBJ2-1	NA	NA
TGTGCCAGCAGCTTAGGCCCTCTTGGCGGCGGAGCATCCTACGAGCAGTACTTC	CASSLGPLGGGASYEQYF	TRBV7-8	TRBJ2-7	NA	NA
TGTGCCAGCAGCTTAGTAAGGGGACCGGGAACAGATACGCAGTATTTT	CASSLVRGPGTDTQYF	TRBV7-2	TRBJ2-3	once	NA
TGTGCCAGCAGCTTGGGGCGGACCACCGCCTACGAGCAGTACTTC	CASSLGRTTAYEQYF	TRBV5-5	TRBJ2-7	NA	NA
TGCAGCGTTGTCGACGGAGGGCAGCCCCAGCATTTT	CSVVDGGQPQHF	TRBV29-1	TRBJ1-5	medium-sized	NA
TGTGCCACCAGCAGAGATCTTACCGTCTACGAGCAGTACTTC	CATSRDLTVYEQYF	TRBV15	TRBJ2-7	NA	NA
TGTGCCAGCAGGTCAGCGGGAGCTGCCTACAATGAGCAGTTCTTC	CASRSAGAAYNEQFF	TRBV28	TRBJ2-1	NA	TRBD2
TGTGCCAGCAGCCTGGGGGACAGGGTGGTCACTGAAGCTTTCTTT	CASSLGDRVVTEAFF	TRBV5-5	TRBJ1-1	NA	TRBD1
TGCGCCAGCAGCCAAGGGGGGGCAGGGGGCACTGAAGCTTTCTTT	CASSQGGAGGTEAFF	TRBV4-1	TRBJ1-1	NA	TRBD1
TGTGCCAGCAGCCCCACAGGGGGCCTAGGCAATGGCTACACCTTC	CASSPTGGLGNGYTF	TRBV6-6	TRBJ1-2	few	TRBD1
TGCGCCAGCGGGATGGACAGGGGGGTCAATGAGCAGTTCTTC	CASGMDRGVNEQFF	TRBV5-1	TRBJ2-1	NA	TRBD1
TGTGCCAGCAGTTTATCCACAACCCGCACTGAAGCTTTCTTT	CASSLSTTRTEAFF	TRBV28	TRBJ1-1	once	NA
TGTGCCTGGAGCCGGGCAAATGAGCAGTTCTTC	CAWSRANEQFF	TRBV30	TRBJ2-1	NA	NA
TGTGCCAGCGGGAGGCCCCAGCATTTT	CASGRPQHF	TRBV6-5	TRBJ1-5	NA	NA
TGTGCCAGCAGTGGTGGGGGGCAAGGAGATACGCAGTATTTT	CASSGGGQGDTQYF	TRBV6-1	TRBJ2-3	NA	NA
TGTGCCAGCTCCGTTAGCGGGACTAGCACAGATACGCAGTATTTT	CASSVSGTSTDTQYF	TRBV18	TRBJ2-3	NA	TRBD2
TGTGCCAGCAGGGAAAGACGGAACCTTAATGAAAAACTGTTTTTT	CASRERRNLNEKLFF	TRBV28	TRBJ1-4	NA	NA
TGTGCCACTAGACAGGGCCAAGAGACCCAGTACTTC	CATRQGQETQYF	TRBV19	TRBJ2-5	few	TRBD1
TGTGCCAGCTCACCTCTAGGGACTAGCGGGACCGTCACAGATACGCAGTATTTT	CASSPLGTSGTVTDTQYF	TRBV18	TRBJ2-3	NA	TRBD2